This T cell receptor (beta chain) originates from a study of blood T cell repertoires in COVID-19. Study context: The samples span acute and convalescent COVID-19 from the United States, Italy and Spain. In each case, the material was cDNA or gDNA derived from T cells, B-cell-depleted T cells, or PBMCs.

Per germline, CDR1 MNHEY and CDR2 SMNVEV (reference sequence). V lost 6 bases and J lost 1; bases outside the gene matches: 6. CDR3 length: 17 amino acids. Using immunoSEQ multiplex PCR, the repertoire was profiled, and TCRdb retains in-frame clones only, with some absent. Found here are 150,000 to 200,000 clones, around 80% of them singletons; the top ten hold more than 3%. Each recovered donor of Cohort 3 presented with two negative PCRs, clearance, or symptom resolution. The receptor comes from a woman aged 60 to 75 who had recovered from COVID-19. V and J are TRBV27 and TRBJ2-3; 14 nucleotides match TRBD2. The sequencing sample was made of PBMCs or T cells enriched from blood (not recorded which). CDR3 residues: CASRGLAGAGGTDTQYF. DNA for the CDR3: TGTGCCAGCAGGGGACTAGCGGGGGCCGGGGGCACAGATACGCAGTATTTT.